This TCR beta chain came from a study of T cell repertoires in ileal Crohn's disease (dated by TCRdb to between 2019 and 2020). Regarding the study in general: At the time of surgery, roughly 35% of patients were active smokers, and the median duration of disease was around eight years. Postoperative therapy was given to about half of the patients, with thiopurines administered to some 10 patients and anti-TNF agents administered to approximately 20 patients. The study ran alongside a multicentre cohort designed to identify predictors of early endoscopic recurrence after ileocolonic resection. All patients had surgery for a complication: stricturing disease in 61% and penetrating disease in around 40%. A prospective multicentre cohort supplied the 50 or so Crohn's disease patients whose TCR repertoires were analysed. A Rutgeerts score above i0 was used to define endoscopic postoperative recurrence. A total of roughly 170 mucosal samples from some 60 patients were sequenced, collected from several sites on the surgical specimen and at postoperative endoscopy.

The germline V gene gives CDR1 as MDHEN and CDR2 as SYDVKM. V was cut back by 10 bases and J by 6 bases, leaving a gap of 13 bases between them. Counted from cysteine to phenylalanine, this CDR3 has 12 amino acids. The read is trimmed to its CDR3 DNA, 36 bases read in frame from base 1. To be eligible, patients had to be adults with ileal or ileocolonic Crohn's disease and an indication for ileocolonic resection. Whole ileal mucosal biopsies were kept frozen at -80 degrees C prior to DNA extraction. Genomic DNA was extracted from frozen whole biopsies using a TRizol-based method and was quantified with a NanoDrop 2000 spectrophotometer. Study-wide findings and limitations: A significantly higher proportion of clonal expansions was observed in active smokers at surgery than in non-smokers (about 25% vs 20%, p=0.02). Higher high-frequency clone percentages at surgery were associated with endoscopic recurrence; all patients with clonality above 26.8% (18/57) had recurrence. More high-frequency clones were carried by sorted CD8 T cells than by CD4 T cells, suggesting that mucosal expansions were mainly CD8. Mucosal CD4 and CD8 T cells were sorted and sequenced only in a subgroup of patients, the size of which was not stated.

With regard to this clone: No antigen is known for it. There are no base qualities to consult, and no much larger clone falls within one base.

About 500 nanograms of biopsy DNA per sample were submitted for commercial TCRB immunosequencing. CDR3 regions were amplified from genomic DNA by Adaptive Biotechnology using a two-step, amplification bias-controlled multiplex PCR. Primers covering every V and J gene segment were used in the first PCR, while barcodes and Illumina adapters were added in the second PCR. CDR3 libraries were sequenced on an Illumina instrument. On the authors' methods: Vendor-provided pipelines were combined with custom analysis of raw data in R/Bioconductor under R version 3.3.0. Clonality, ranging from 0 to 1, was calculated as the inverse of the normalised Shannon entropy of all productive clones. The repertoire share taken up by the top 100 clones defined high-frequency clones, and only clones that passed a 95% confidence test were kept. The Simpson index measured repertoire diversity, and the Morisita-Horn index measured overlap between samples. This is the immuneACCESS table as TCRdb keeps it, with only in-frame sequences that have V and J called. A part of the clones is gone; compared with another copy, unresolved V genes explain less than half, and the rest is unexplained. V and J calls and clone size are as listed in that table; D and trimming were resolved from the DNA. This sample holds about 4,000 clones; under 80% were observed only once. The ten top clones hold roughly 22% of the sample.

The material sequenced was ileal tissue. The chain uses TRBV28 and TRBJ2-1; no D segment can be confidently identified. This receptor was obtained from an adult with Crohn's disease. In nucleotides, the sequence is TGTGCCACAGGCGAAATAAGCAATGAGCAGTTCTTC. It encodes CATGEISNEQFF.